The following is a T cell receptor beta chain sequence with its context. Its specificity is unknown. This record belongs to a study of post-analysis software for immune sequencing data. Study-wide background: Disease courses included relapsing-remitting, secondary progressive and progressive-relapsing multiple sclerosis. Overall study results and limits: Samples made in the same batch grouped tightly together by F measure. Controls' normalized Chao1 diversity significantly exceeded that of multiple sclerosis patients. About 5 TRBV segments occurring more often in patients than controls included TRBV5-6, TRBV5-1 and TRBV20-1.

The CDR3 sequence is 16 residues long. Trimming removed 2 bases from V and 2 bases from J, with 14 bases in between. CDR1 is MNHNY, CDR2 SVGAGI, per germline (reference sequence). Tagging with unique molecular identifiers was a feature of the TCR beta cDNA libraries. Input amounts of about 0.85 to 11 million T cells were used. These gave 500,000 or so cDNA molecules, so each molecule approximated one T cell. TCRdb called the PCR reads again in MiXCR, with one record for every CDR3 protein. Altogether about 430,000 distinct CDR3 sequences are present, approximately 38% being singletons, with the ten largest covering around 8%.

This chain links TRBV6-6 with TRBJ2-3; the D gene is possibly TRBD2 (5 bases). The sequencing sample was made of blood. This sequence was found in a girl aged 2 to 9 with multiple sclerosis. CDR3 in amino acids: CASSYAPGSPTDTQYF. As DNA, the CDR3 is TGTGCCAGCAGTTACGCCCCGGGGTCCCCCACAGATACGCAGTATTTT.